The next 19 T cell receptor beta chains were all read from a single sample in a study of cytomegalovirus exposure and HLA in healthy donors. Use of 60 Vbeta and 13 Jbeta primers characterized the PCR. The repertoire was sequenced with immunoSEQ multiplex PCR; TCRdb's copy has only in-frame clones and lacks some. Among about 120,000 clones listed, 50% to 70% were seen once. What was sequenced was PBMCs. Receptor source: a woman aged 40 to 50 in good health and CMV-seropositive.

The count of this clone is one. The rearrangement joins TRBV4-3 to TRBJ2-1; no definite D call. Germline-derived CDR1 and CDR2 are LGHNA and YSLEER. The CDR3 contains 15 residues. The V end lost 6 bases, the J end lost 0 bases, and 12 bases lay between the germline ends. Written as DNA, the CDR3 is TGCGCCAGCAGTCCCGCCCTCAGCTCCTACAATGAGCAGTTCTTC. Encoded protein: CASSPALSSYNEQFF.

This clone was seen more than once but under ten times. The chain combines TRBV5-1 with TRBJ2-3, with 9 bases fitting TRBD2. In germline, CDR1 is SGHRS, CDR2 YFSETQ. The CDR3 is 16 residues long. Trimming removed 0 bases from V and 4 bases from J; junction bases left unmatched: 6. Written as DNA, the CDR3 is TGCGCCAGCAGCTTGGGCGTAGCGGGAGAGGCAGATACGCAGTATTTT. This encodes CASSLGVAGEADTQYF.

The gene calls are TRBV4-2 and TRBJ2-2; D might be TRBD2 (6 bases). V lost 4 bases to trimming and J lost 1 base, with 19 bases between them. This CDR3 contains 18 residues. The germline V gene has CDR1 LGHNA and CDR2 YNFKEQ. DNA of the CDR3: TGTGCCAGCAGCCGGCAGGAGGGGCCCCCGGGGAACACCGGGGAGCTGTTTTTT. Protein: CASSRQEGPPGNTGELFF.

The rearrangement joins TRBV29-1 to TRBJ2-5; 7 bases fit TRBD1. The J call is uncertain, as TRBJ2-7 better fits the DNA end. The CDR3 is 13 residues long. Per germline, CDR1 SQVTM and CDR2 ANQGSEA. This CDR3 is CSVGQGQSYEQYF. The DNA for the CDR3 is TGCAGCGTTGGTCAGGGACAGTCCTACGAGCAGTACTTC.

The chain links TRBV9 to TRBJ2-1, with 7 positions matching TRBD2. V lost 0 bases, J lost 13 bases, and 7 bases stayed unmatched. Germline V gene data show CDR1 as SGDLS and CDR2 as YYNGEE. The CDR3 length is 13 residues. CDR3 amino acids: CASSVVRAGEQFF. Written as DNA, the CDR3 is TGTGCCAGCAGCGTAGTCAGGGCGGGAGAACAGTTCTTC.

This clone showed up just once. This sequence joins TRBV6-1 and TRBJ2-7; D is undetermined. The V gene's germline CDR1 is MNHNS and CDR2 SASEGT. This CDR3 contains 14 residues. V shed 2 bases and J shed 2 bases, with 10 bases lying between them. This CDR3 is CASSEQSLTYEQYF. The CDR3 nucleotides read TGTGCCAGCAGTGAACAATCGCTAACCTACGAGCAGTACTTC.

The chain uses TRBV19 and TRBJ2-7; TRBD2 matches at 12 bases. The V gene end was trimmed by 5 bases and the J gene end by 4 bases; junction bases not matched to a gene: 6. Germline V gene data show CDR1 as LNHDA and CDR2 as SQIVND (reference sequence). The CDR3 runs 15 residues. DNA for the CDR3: TGTGCCAGTAGTTCGCCCGGGACTAGCGGGTACGAGCAGTACTTC. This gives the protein CASSSPGTSGYEQYF. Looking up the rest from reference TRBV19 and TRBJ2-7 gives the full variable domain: DGGITQSPKYLFRKEGQNVTLSCEQNLNHDAMYWYRQDPGQGLRLIYYSQIVNDFQKGDIAEGYSVSREKKESFPLTVTSAQKNPTAFYLCASSSPGTSGYEQYFGPGTRLTVT.

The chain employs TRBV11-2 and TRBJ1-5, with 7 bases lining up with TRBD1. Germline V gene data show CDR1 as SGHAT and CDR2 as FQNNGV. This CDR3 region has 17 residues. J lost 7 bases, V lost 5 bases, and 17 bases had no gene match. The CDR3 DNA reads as TGTGCCAGCAGCCAAGGGGAGACGAACAGGGGTTGGCAGCCCCAGCATTTT. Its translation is CASSQGETNRGWQPQHF.

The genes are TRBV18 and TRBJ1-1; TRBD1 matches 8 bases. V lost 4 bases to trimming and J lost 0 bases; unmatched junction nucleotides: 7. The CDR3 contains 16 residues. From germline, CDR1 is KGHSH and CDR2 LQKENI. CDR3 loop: CASSRGTGELNTEAFF. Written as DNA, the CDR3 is TGTGCCAGCTCACGCGGGACAGGCGAGTTGAACACTGAAGCTTTCTTT.

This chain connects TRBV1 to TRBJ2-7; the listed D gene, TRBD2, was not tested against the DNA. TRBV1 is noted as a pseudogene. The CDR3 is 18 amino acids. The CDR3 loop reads CTSSPGLAGDTGHYEQYF. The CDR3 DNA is TGCACCAGCAGCCCCGGACTAGCGGGCGATACGGGACACTACGAGCAGTACTTC.

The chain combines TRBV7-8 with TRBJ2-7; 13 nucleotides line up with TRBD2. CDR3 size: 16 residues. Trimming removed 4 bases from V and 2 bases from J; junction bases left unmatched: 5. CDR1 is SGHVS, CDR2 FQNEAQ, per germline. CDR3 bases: TGTGCCAGCAGCTCTTGGACTAGCGGGGGAGCCTACGAGCAGTACTTC. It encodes CASSSWTSGGAYEQYF.

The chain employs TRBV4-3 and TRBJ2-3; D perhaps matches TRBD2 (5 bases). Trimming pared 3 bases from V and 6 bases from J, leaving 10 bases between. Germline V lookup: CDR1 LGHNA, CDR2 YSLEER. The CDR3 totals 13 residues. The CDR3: CASSQTIADTQYF. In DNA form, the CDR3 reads TGCGCCAGCAGCCAGACCATAGCGGATACGCAGTATTTT.

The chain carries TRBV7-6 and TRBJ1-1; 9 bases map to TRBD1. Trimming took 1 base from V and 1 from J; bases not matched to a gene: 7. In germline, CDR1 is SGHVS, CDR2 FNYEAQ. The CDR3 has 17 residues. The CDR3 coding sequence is TGTGCCAGCAGCTTAGGCCTGGGACAGGGTACGAACACTGAAGCTTTCTTT. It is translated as CASSLGLGQGTNTEAFF.

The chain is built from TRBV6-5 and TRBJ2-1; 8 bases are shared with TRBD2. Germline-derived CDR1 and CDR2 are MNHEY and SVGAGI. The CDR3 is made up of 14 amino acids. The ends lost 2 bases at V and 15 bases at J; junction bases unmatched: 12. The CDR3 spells CASSYVGGRSSLFF. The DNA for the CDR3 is TGTGCCAGCAGTTACGTTGGCGGGAGGTCTTCCCTGTTCTTC.

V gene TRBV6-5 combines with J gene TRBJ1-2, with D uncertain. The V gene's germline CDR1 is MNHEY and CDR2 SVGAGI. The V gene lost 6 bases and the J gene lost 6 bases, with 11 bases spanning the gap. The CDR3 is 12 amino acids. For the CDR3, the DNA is TGTGCCAGCAGCCCCGGGAGGAATGGCTACACCTTC. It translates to CASSPGRNGYTF.

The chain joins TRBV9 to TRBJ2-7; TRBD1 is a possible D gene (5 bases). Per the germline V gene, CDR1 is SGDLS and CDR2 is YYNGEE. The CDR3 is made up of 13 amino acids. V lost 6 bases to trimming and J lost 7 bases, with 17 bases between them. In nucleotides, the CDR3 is TGTGCCAGCAACCCCTCAGGGCCAGGGGAGCAGTACTTC. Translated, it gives CASNPSGPGEQYF.

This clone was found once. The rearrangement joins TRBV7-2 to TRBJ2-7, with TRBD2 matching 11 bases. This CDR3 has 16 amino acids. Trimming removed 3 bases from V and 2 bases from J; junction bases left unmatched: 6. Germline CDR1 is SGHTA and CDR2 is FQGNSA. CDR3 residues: CASSLRGTSGPYEQYF. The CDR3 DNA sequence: TGTGCCAGCAGCTTGCGGGGGACTAGCGGACCCTACGAGCAGTACTTC. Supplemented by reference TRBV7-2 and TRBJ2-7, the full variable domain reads GAGVSQSPSNKVTEKGKDVELRCDPISGHTALYWYRQSLGQGLEFLIYFQGNSAPDKSGLPSDRFSAERTGGSVSTLTIQRTQQEDSAVYLCASSLRGTSGPYEQYFGPGTRLTVT.

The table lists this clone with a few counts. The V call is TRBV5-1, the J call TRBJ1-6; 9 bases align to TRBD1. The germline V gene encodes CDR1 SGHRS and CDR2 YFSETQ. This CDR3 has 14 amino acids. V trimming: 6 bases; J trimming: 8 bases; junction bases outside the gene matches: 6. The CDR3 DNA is TGCGCCAGCATCCGGGGACAGGGAGATTCACCCCTCCACTTT. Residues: CASIRGQGDSPLHF.

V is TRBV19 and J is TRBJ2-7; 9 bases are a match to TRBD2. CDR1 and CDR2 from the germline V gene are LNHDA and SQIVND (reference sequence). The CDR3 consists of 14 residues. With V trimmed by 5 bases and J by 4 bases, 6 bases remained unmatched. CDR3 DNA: TGTGCCAGTAGTGTGACTAGCGGTCCATACGAGCAGTACTTC. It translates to CASSVTSGPYEQYF. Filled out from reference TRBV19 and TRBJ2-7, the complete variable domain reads DGGITQSPKYLFRKEGQNVTLSCEQNLNHDAMYWYRQDPGQGLRLIYYSQIVNDFQKGDIAEGYSVSREKKESFPLTVTSAQKNPTAFYLCASSVTSGPYEQYFGPGTRLTVT.